In this sample, the clone carrying this TCR beta chain turned up a few times. Its cognate antigen is unknown. The record originates from a study of T cell repertoires in ileal Crohn's disease. Study context: Postoperative therapy was given to about half: 11 thiopurines, around 17 anti-TNF agents. Study conclusions and caveats: All patients with clonality above 26.8% had endoscopic recurrence.

TCRdb keeps only in-frame clones here, not all; method: immunoSEQ multiplex PCR. The sample lists 6,000 or so clones, around 72% seen once, with approximately 9.4% in the top ten. Per the germline V gene, CDR1 is PRHDT and CDR2 is FYEKMQ (reference sequence). V was clipped by 4 bases and J by 2 bases; unmatched bases: 10. This CDR3 contains 19 residues. Included were adult ileal or ileocolonic Crohn's patients indicated for ileocolonic resection. The rearrangement joins TRBV13 to TRBJ2-5; 16 nucleotides line up with TRBD2. The clonotype comes from an adult with Crohn's disease. Sequences were obtained from ileal tissue. The CDR3 sequence: CASSSPGTSGRGDQETQYF. CDR3 nucleotides: TGTGCCAGCAGCTCCCCCGGGACTAGCGGGAGGGGGGATCAAGAGACCCAGTACTTC.